The subject of this entry is one T cell receptor (beta chain). Its antigen is not yet known. The sample holds no much larger clone one base away, and base qualities are not on file. The data originate from a study of T cell changes during pregnancy in multiple sclerosis (dated by TCRdb to the late 2010s). Some background on the complete study: The study looked at changes in the T cell repertoire across pregnancy in women with multiple sclerosis.

Reading the germline V gene gives CDR1 MNHNS and CDR2 SASEGT. The CDR3 starts with the cysteine, ends with the phenylalanine, and has 15 residues. The retained sequence is limited to the CDR3, 45 bases, with the frame set at the first base. V lost 4 bases and J lost 2 bases, and the count of bases not matched to a germline gene is 4. Library construction relied on the immunoSEQ multiplex PCR assay. Held by TCRdb, this immuneACCESS table contains in-frame sequences only and omits some clones. Under half of the omission traces to an unresolved V gene where checked; the cause of the rest is unknown. This sample has about 22,000 clones in its table, and approximately 81% of those were observed once. The ten largest clones represent approximately 7.6% of the sample.

Here the sequenced sample was CD8+ T cells from peripheral blood mononuclear cells, taken before pregnancy. This receptor was taken from a female donor with multiple sclerosis, enrolled in a pregnancy study. The chain is made from TRBV6-1 and TRBJ2-5; the central 10 bases match TRBD2. The CDR3 protein sequence reads: CASSGLAGAQETQYF. The DNA reads TGTGCCAGCAGTGGGCTAGCGGGAGCTCAAGAGACCCAGTACTTC.